One and the same sample provided the 23 T cell receptor beta chains below, sequenced in a study of CD8 T cells in ankylosing spondylitis (dated by TCRdb to about 2017). The library was made by 5' RACE. Sequencing instrument: Illumina HiSeq 2500. TCRdb cleaned the public reads at Q25 with fastp, built clones with MiXCR and kept in-frame beta chains. Identical CDR3 proteins give one entry, which carries the most common genes and DNA. In all, the sample holds about 13,000 distinct CDR3 sequences, and approximately 3% of those were seen once. The ten largest clonotypes hold approximately 10% of the sample. Sequencing used blood, either unsorted or a sorted T cell fraction (not recorded which). The receptors stem from a male donor with ankylosing spondylitis or in good health (not recorded which).

This clonotype was observed at least ten times. This chain connects TRBV9 to TRBJ2-3, with a tentative D call TRBD2 (6 bases). The CDR3 runs 17 residues. V was trimmed by 3 bases and J by 0 bases, leaving 17 bases between them. Germline CDR1 reads SGDLS; CDR2 reads YYNGEE. CDR3 amino acids: CASSDPHGAGSTDTQYF. CDR3 nucleotides: TGTGCCAGCAGCGACCCCCATGGGGCGGGGAGCACAGATACGCAGTATTTT.

In its sample, this clonotype was seen many times. CDR3 sequence: CASSEPQNNRGIFNTIYF. In nucleotides, the CDR3 is TGTGCCAGCAGCGAGCCACAAAATAACAGGGGGATCTTCAACACCATATATTTT. V and J are TRBV9 and TRBJ1-3, with TRBD1 matching 8 bases. Germline V gives CDR1 SGDLS, CDR2 YYNGEE. V shed 3 bases and J 7 bases; nucleotides not matched to a gene: 18. The CDR3 is 18 residues long.

This clonotype is judged medium-sized. The V and J genes are TRBV9 and TRBJ2-7, with a possible D match to TRBD1 (6 bases). CDR1 is SGDLS and CDR2 is YYNGEE in the germline V gene. The CDR3 spans 14 residues. Between the trimmed V and J ends, which lost 4 bases and 5 bases, there was a span of 16 bases. The CDR3, as DNA: TGTGCCAGCAGCCCAGGATCCAGGGGCAACGAGCAGTACTTC. As protein: CASSPGSRGNEQYF. Combining the CDR3 with reference TRBV9 and TRBJ2-7 gives the whole variable domain DSGVTQTPKHLITATGQRVTLRCSPRSGDLSVYWYQQSLDQGLQFLIQYYNGEERAKGNILERFSAQQFPDLHSELNLSSLELGDSALYFCASSPGSRGNEQYFGPGTRLTVT.

Relative to its sample, this clonotype is medium-sized (0.01 to 0.1%). The chain links TRBV9 to TRBJ2-5; D not certain. The germline gives CDR1 SGDLS, CDR2 YYNGEE. The CDR3 has 15 residues. V was clipped by 1 base and J by 2 bases, with 12 bases between them. The CDR3 nucleotides read TGTGCCAGCAGCGTATCAAGCGTTTTTCAAGAGACCCAGTACTTC. Its translation: CASSVSSVFQETQYF.

By share, this clonotype ranks as medium-sized. V is TRBV9 and J is TRBJ1-1; 8 bases map to TRBD1. Germline V CDR1 and CDR2: SGDLS, YYNGEE. The J segment lost 1 base and the V segment lost 0 bases, leaving 5 bases of the junction unmatched. The CDR3 spans 16 residues. CDR3 protein: CASSVGAGGSNTEAFF. The DNA of the CDR3 is TGTGCCAGCAGCGTAGGGGCAGGGGGCTCGAACACTGAAGCTTTCTTT.

This clonotype was seen repeatedly, ten times or more. The chain links TRBV9 to TRBJ2-1, with D tentatively TRBD1 or TRBD2 (5 bases each). CDR3 length equals 12 residues. Germline CDR1 SGDLS, CDR2 YYNGEE. The V gene lost 0 bases and the J gene lost 15 bases, with 13 bases spanning the gap. CDR3 sequence reads: CASSVGDARPFF. The CDR3 bases are TGTGCCAGCAGCGTAGGGGACGCTCGACCGTTCTTC.

This clonotype is categorized as medium-sized. The genes are TRBV9 and TRBJ1-1, with D unresolved. The CDR3 has 14 amino acids. Looked up from germline, CDR1 is SGDLS and CDR2 is YYNGEE. The germline V and J ends were trimmed by 4 bases and 3 bases, with 13 bases remaining between them. CDR3 sequence (DNA): TGTGCCAGCAGCCCCCGGCCCACGGACACTGAAGCTTTCTTT. This gives the protein CASSPRPTDTEAFF.

This chain uses TRBV9 with TRBJ2-3, with TRBD2 matching over 14 bases. The J segment lost 2 bases and the V segment lost 4 bases, leaving 9 bases of the junction unmatched. In germline, CDR1 is SGDLS, CDR2 YYNGEE. CDR3 length equals 18 residues. The CDR3 DNA follows: TGTGCCAGCAGCTCCCGAACGGGACTAGCGGGGGTCACAGATACGCAGTATTTT. It codes for CASSSRTGLAGVTDTQYF.

At least ten counts were recorded for this clonotype. The chain couples TRBV9 to TRBJ2-1, with a tentative D call TRBD2 (6 bases). This CDR3 has 13 residues. Trimming stripped 4 bases from V and 9 bases from J, with 14 bases between. Looked up from germline, CDR1 is SGDLS and CDR2 is YYNGEE. The CDR3 loop reads CASSPGDGPEQFF. Written as DNA, the CDR3 is TGTGCCAGCAGCCCGGGAGACGGACCTGAGCAGTTCTTC. Filled out from reference TRBV9 and TRBJ2-1, the complete variable domain reads DSGVTQTPKHLITATGQRVTLRCSPRSGDLSVYWYQQSLDQGLQFLIQYYNGEERAKGNILERFSAQQFPDLHSELNLSSLELGDSALYFCASSPGDGPEQFFGPGTRLTVL.

This clonotype was picked up many times. The chain combines TRBV9 with TRBJ2-1; D uncertain. In germline, CDR1 is SGDLS, CDR2 YYNGEE. The CDR3 sequence is 15 residues long. V was clipped by 2 bases and J by 8 bases, with 17 bases between them. This CDR3 is CASSVSPSGDDEQFF. The CDR3 nucleotides read TGTGCCAGCAGCGTGTCCCCTAGTGGAGACGATGAGCAGTTCTTC. The variable domain in full, completed from reference TRBV9 and TRBJ2-1, reads DSGVTQTPKHLITATGQRVTLRCSPRSGDLSVYWYQQSLDQGLQFLIQYYNGEERAKGNILERFSAQQFPDLHSELNLSSLELGDSALYFCASSVSPSGDDEQFFGPGTRLTVL.

Many counts were recorded for this clonotype. Here the CDR3 reads CASSVVSGGPDTQYF. The CDR3, as DNA: TGTGCCAGCAGCGTAGTCAGCGGGGGGCCAGATACGCAGTATTTT. This sequence joins TRBV9 and TRBJ2-3; 9 bases map to TRBD2. V lost 0 bases, J lost 4 bases, and 3 bases stayed unmatched. Germline V gives CDR1 SGDLS, CDR2 YYNGEE. CDR3 length equals 15 residues.

This clonotype was seen at least ten times. This chain uses TRBV9 with TRBJ2-1; a possible D gene is TRBD1 (5 bases). V lost 0 bases, J lost 4 bases, and 14 bases lay in between. This CDR3 has 16 residues. Germline values: CDR1 SGDLS, CDR2 YYNGEE. CDR3 loop: CASSVAFTGEYNEQFF. The CDR3 DNA reads TGTGCCAGCAGCGTAGCATTCACAGGAGAGTACAATGAGCAGTTCTTC.

The rearrangement uses TRBV9 and TRBJ2-7; TRBD2 aligns across 8 bases. CDR1 is SGDLS and CDR2 is YYNGEE in the germline V gene. The CDR3 is 14 amino acids. V gave up 0 bases and J gave up 4 bases; unmatched junction bases: 3. The CDR3 region has the DNA TGTGCCAGCAGCGTAGCGGGGGGGGGATACGAGCAGTACTTC. The encoded protein is CASSVAGGGYEQYF.

This clonotype occurred many times. The chain links TRBV9 to TRBJ2-3, with 7 bases aligning to TRBD2. Germline CDR1 SGDLS, CDR2 YYNGEE. The CDR3 has 13 amino acids. After removal of 1 base from V and 6 bases from J, the junction contained 2 bases not matched to a gene. The CDR3 DNA reads TGTGCCAGCAGCGTAAGCGGGGTCGATACGCAGTATTTT. Amino acids: CASSVSGVDTQYF.

This clonotype was seen ten or more times. This chain joins TRBV9 and TRBJ2-5, with 7 bases matching TRBD2. The CDR3 has 15 residues. The V and J ends lost 4 bases and 4 bases, in that order; junction bases with no gene match: 10. Germline V gives CDR1 SGDLS, CDR2 YYNGEE. This CDR3 reads CASSFQRGRGETQYF. The CDR3 DNA reads TGTGCCAGCAGCTTTCAGCGGGGACGCGGAGAGACCCAGTACTTC.

This clonotype was found many times. The chain uses TRBV9 and TRBJ2-5; D uncertain. Trimming left V 0 bases short and J 2 bases short, with 8 bases between. The CDR3 is made up of 14 amino acids. Germline loops: CDR1 SGDLS, CDR2 YYNGEE. The CDR3 here is CASSVAGGQETQYF. The CDR3 nucleotides are TGTGCCAGCAGCGTAGCCGGCGGACAAGAGACCCAGTACTTC.

This clonotype was recorded many times. The CDR3 sequence: CASSPGQGQADTQYF. CDR3 DNA: TGTGCCAGCAGCCCAGGACAGGGGCAGGCAGATACGCAGTATTTT. The rearrangement uses TRBV9 and TRBJ2-3, with TRBD1 matching 9 bases. There are 15 residues in the CDR3. Looked up from germline, CDR1 is SGDLS and CDR2 is YYNGEE. V was clipped by 4 bases and J by 4 bases; unmatched bases: 7.

This clonotype qualifies as medium-sized (0.01 to 0.1%). This chain joins TRBV9 and TRBJ2-2; TRBD2 aligns across 11 bases. Germline V CDR1 and CDR2: SGDLS, YYNGEE. V lost 0 bases, J lost 3 bases, and 13 bases stayed unmatched. The CDR3 runs 20 residues. The CDR3 loop reads CASSVGPGTSGGGDTGELFF. In DNA, the CDR3 is TGTGCCAGCAGCGTAGGACCCGGGACTAGCGGAGGGGGCGACACCGGGGAGCTGTTTTTT.

This clonotype was detected many times. The chain recombines TRBV9 with TRBJ2-3; no definite D call. CDR3 length equals 14 residues. V lost 2 bases, J lost 5 bases, and 12 bases lay in between. In germline, CDR1 is SGDLS, CDR2 YYNGEE. The CDR3 bases are TGTGCCAGCAGCGTTTTTACTAACATAGATACGCAGTATTTT. It codes for CASSVFTNIDTQYF.

By proportion, this clonotype is medium-sized. V and J are TRBV9 and TRBJ1-5; D ambiguous. There are 14 residues in the CDR3. CDR1 is SGDLS, CDR2 YYNGEE, per germline. With 0 bases removed from V and 3 bases from J, the gap between germline ends came to 7 bases. CDR3 DNA sequence: TGTGCCAGCAGCGTAGCTGGGTACAATCAGCCCCAGCATTTT. It translates to CASSVAGYNQPQHF.

The chain couples TRBV9 to TRBJ2-2; TRBD2 agrees at 7 bases. Trimming cost V 0 bases and J 1 base; bases outside gene matches: 3. CDR3 size: 16 residues. Germline lookup yields CDR1 SGDLS and CDR2 YYNGEE. In nucleotides, the CDR3 is TGTGCCAGCAGCGTAGAACTAGCGATGAACACCGGGGAGCTGTTTTTT. It codes for CASSVELAMNTGELFF.

The table lists this clonotype with many counts. The chain employs TRBV9 and TRBJ2-3; D is ambiguous. Germline CDR1 and CDR2: SGDLS and YYNGEE. V lost 0 bases, J lost 2 bases, and 13 bases lay in between. The CDR3 runs 16 residues. CDR3 loop: CASSVGRETVTDTQYF. As DNA, the CDR3 is TGTGCCAGCAGCGTAGGAAGGGAAACGGTCACAGATACGCAGTATTTT.

In this sample, this clonotype turned up many times. This chain connects TRBV9 to TRBJ2-1; TRBD1 aligns across 7 bases. CDR3 length equals 17 residues. Per the germline V gene, CDR1 is SGDLS and CDR2 is YYNGEE. The J segment lost 7 bases and the V segment lost 5 bases, leaving 18 bases of the junction unmatched. This CDR3 reads CASSPEGAGLVGNEQFF. CDR3 nucleotide sequence: TGTGCCAGCAGTCCCGAGGGGGCGGGCTTGGTAGGTAATGAGCAGTTCTTC.